The clone carrying this T cell receptor beta chain appeared many times. Antigen unknown. This sample was included in a study of regulatory T cells in long-lasting Graves disease. Time point denoted: newly diagnosed GD, antithyroid drugs for less than 3 months. Researchers made the TCR library from RNA that was extracted from PBMCs. Findings of the study overall: The study found persistent patients shared more public clonotypes (2,741) than new patients (roughly 880). Persistent cases favored TRBV28, TRBJ1-2 and TRBJ2-5.

The CDR3 loop spans 15 amino acids. Germline CDR1 and CDR2: LGHNA and YNFKEQ. Trimming removed 3 bases from V and 5 bases from J; junction bases left unmatched: 10. Building the TCR beta libraries relied on iRepertoire HTBI primers, and CDR3 regions underwent Arm-PCR. TCRdb recomputed calls from the multiplex PCR reads with MiXCR, one row per CDR3 protein. The data show 350,000 to 550,000 distinct CDR3 sequences, over 15% seen once. A further study also used this sample, focusing on T cells in Graves' hyperthyroidism and ophthalmopathy.

This specimen was peripheral blood mononuclear cells (PBMCs), taken at new diagnosis, from a patient treated with antithyroid drugs. This sequence joins TRBV4-2 and TRBJ2-7; 7 bases line up with TRBD2. The receptor's source is a woman under 30 with Graves disease. CDR3 sequence: CASSHEEGGPNEQYF. The CDR3 DNA follows: TGTGCCAGCAGCCATGAGGAGGGAGGGCCAAACGAGCAGTACTTC.